This record looks at one T cell receptor beta chain sequence and its context. There is no known antigen for this receptor. Base qualities are not at hand, and no much larger clone is one base apart. TCR CDR3 regions were amplified from genomic DNA by multiplex PCR using the deep immunoSEQ assay. Extracted genomic DNA from each cell subset was distributed evenly across all wells of several immunoSEQ 96-well plates, and each plate was treated as a replicate. For sorted subsets, approximately 210 ng genomic DNA, equal to 30,000 or so T cell genomes, was loaded into each replicate PCR. The purified libraries were quantified using a Qubit 3.0 fluorometer, sized with a Bioanalyzer 2100, and then quantified again using the KAPA Library Quantification kit. Every immunoSEQ 96-well plate was sequenced on a separate single-read 150-cycle Illumina NextSeq 550 flow cell. The study's processing was this. Because the immunoSEQ output held only junctional sequences and lacked quality scores, the filtering could not match the filtering applied to full-length reads. Sequences were annotated with PyIR, a Python wrapper for IgBLAST v1.9, using IMGT germline references to assign V/J genes and CDR3. Reads were filtered out if the reads had weak V/J assignments (E-value above 1e-6), no CDR3, stop codons, out-of-frame junctions, or ambiguous translated residues. V3J clonotypes were defined as sequences sharing an identical inferred V gene, J gene, and CDR3 amino acid sequence. To compute the percentage overlap between repertoires, the number of shared unique clonotypes was divided by the size of the smaller repertoire. RTK rarefaction, the Chao1 estimator, and Recon v2.1 estimates of unobserved clonotypes were used to assess repertoire richness. Generation probabilities were computed with OLGA for all TCRbeta clonotypes obtained by the gDNA method from a handful of donors. Held by TCRdb, this immuneACCESS table contains in-frame sequences only and omits some clones. Under half of the omission traces to an unresolved V gene where checked; the cause of the rest is unknown. Clone size and V and J calls were adopted from that table, with D and trimming inferred from the DNA. This sample lists about 1.1 million clones; 60% to 85% were detected once. 0.89% of the sample belongs to the ten largest clones.

This entry is derived from a study of shared clonotypes between healthy human individuals (dated by TCRdb to the early 2020s). Describing the broader study: Two women and a few men aged 18 to 49 years were included in the cohort. For each donor, CD4 naive and CD4 memory were each run on three plates, CD8 naive on two plates, and CD8 memory on one plate. To increase sequencing depth and limit assay-specific biases, TCR repertoire library preparation and sequencing were carried out by different laboratories using diverse techniques. Blood TCR repertoires of several healthy adults were deeply sequenced to estimate repertoire size and the extent of clonotype sharing between individuals. Leukapheresis yielded between about 0.9 and 9.5 billion PBMCs per donor.

Donors were healthy HIV-negative adults with no recently reported acute infections or vaccinations. Every donor was a Caucasian adult residing in Nashville, Tennessee, USA. CD4+ T cells were enriched through magnetic negative selection, after which naive cells were positively selected on CD45RA and the remaining negative fraction served as the memory subset. After blood collection by leukapheresis, PBMCs were isolated using Ficoll-Histopaque density gradient centrifugation and then cryopreserved in the vapor phase of liquid nitrogen. Analytical flow cytometry was used to check the purity and quantity of every magnetically sorted T cell population. Genomic DNA was isolated from each sorted fraction and quantified by UV absorbance on a Nanodrop 2000c. General conclusions and limits of the study: Because the study included a small number of donors, the genetic and exposure-history diversity represented was limited. Rarefaction of sorted-subset datasets indicated incomplete sequencing despite the large sequencing depth. Pairwise subsampling led to the expectation that sequencing depth would affect the degree of clonotype sharing among donors. Larger estimated clonotype richness was generally found for naive subsets than for memory subsets. Sampling was restricted to blood, and TCR repertoires in tissue are likely to differ from TCR repertoires in blood. When a few donors were compared, the shared fraction of clonotypes was about 5.5% for naive CD4, 3.5% to 4% for naive CD8, about 2.4% for memory CD4, and less than 0.5% for memory CD8. Compared with non-shared clonotypes, clonotypes shared by all four sorted-subset donors had higher generation probabilities.

The germline V gene sets CDR1 to SGHTA and CDR2 to FQGNSA. CDR3 length: 17 amino acids, cysteine to phenylalanine. Of the read, only the CDR3 DNA is kept; its 51 bases are in frame from base 1. Trimming takes 3 bases from V and 1 base from J, and the germline ends sit 17 bases apart. Sequences were obtained from memory CD4+ T cells from PBMCs. The cell subset or site label corresponds to: CD45RA-negative fraction. The TCR sequence derives from a man between 18 and 35 years old in good health. Some clones in this sample may be carry-over from other donors' samples. Recombination linked TRBV7-2 to TRBJ2-3, with no D gene named confidently. Here is the DNA: TGTGCCAGCAGCTTTCTCTTCGGGCGCCCCGGCACAGATACGCAGTATTTT. It specifies CASSFLFGRPGTDTQYF.